These 10 T cell receptor beta chains originate from one sample sequenced in a study of T-cell reconstitution after alpha-beta-depleted transplantation in children. TCRbeta library construction was performed incorporating unique molecular identifiers. TCRdb ran MiXCR on the PCR reads and lists one entry per CDR3 protein. The sample gives 200,000 to 300,000 distinct CDR3 sequences, under 30% of which show up once; 4.5% to 5.5% is in the top ten. Here the sequenced sample was PBMCs, mostly from graft donor cells, taken 360 days after TCRalphabeta/CD19-depleted stem cell transplant. The source of these receptors is a female patient younger than 10 who had a stem cell transplant for congenital amegakaryocytic thrombocytopenia, so the T cells may come from the graft donor.

The V gene is TRBV20-1, the J gene TRBJ2-2; no reliable D call. Looked up from germline, CDR1 is DFQATT and CDR2 is SNEGSKA (reference sequence). This CDR3 contains 12 residues. Between the trimmed V and J ends, which lost 3 bases and 5 bases, there was a span of 7 bases. The CDR3 loop reads CSASVGTGELFF. CDR3 bases: TGCAGTGCTAGTGTGGGGACCGGGGAGCTGTTTTTT.

The V and J genes are TRBV7-6 and TRBJ1-6; D gene ambiguous. The CDR3 has 14 residues. Trimming stripped 2 bases from V and 5 bases from J, with 7 bases between. In germline, CDR1 is SGHVS, CDR2 FNYEAQ. The CDR3 DNA is TGTGCCAGCAGCTTATGGGAGGATAATTCACCCCTCCACTTT. Protein product: CASSLWEDNSPLHF.

The chain has TRBV30 and TRBJ1-1; D uncertain. Germline assignment: CDR1 GTSNPN and CDR2 SVGIG (reference sequence). The CDR3 is 13 residues long. With 1 base removed from V and 5 bases from J, the gap between germline ends came to 11 bases. The CDR3 protein is CAWSGPRGTEAFF. As DNA, the CDR3 is TGTGCCTGGAGTGGCCCGCGTGGGACTGAAGCTTTCTTT.

The gene calls are TRBV28 and TRBJ1-6, with 8 bases fitting TRBD1. The germline CDR1 and CDR2 sequences are MDHEN and SYDVKM. With V trimmed by 4 bases and J by 0 bases, 5 bases remained unmatched. The CDR3 totals 17 residues. CDR3 sequence reads: CASSSYTGGSYNSPLHF. The DNA of the CDR3 is TGTGCCAGCAGTTCTTATACAGGGGGCTCCTATAATTCACCCCTCCACTTT. Together with reference TRBV28 and TRBJ1-6, the CDR3 gives the full variable domain: DVKVTQSSRYLVKRTGEKVFLECVQDMDHENMFWYRQDPGLGLRLIYFSYDVKMKEKGDIPEGYSVSREKKERFSLILESASTNQTSMYLCASSSYTGGSYNSPLHFGNGTRLTVT.

This clonotype was seen more than once but under ten times. The rearrangement joins TRBV6-5 to TRBJ2-5; D might be TRBD1 or TRBD2, each matching 5 bases. V lost 1 base to trimming and J lost 4 bases, with 16 bases between them. Germline CDR1 MNHEY, CDR2 SVGAGI. The CDR3 runs to 16 residues. As DNA, the CDR3 is TGTGCCAGCAGTTACTTTAGGGGAGTTCGGGGAGAGACCCAGTACTTC. This gives the protein CASSYFRGVRGETQYF.

Comment on this clonotype: This may stem from a read error, because a much larger clone lies one nucleotide away. The chain joins TRBV6-2 or TRBV6-3 to TRBJ2-7; D is unresolved. The V gene's germline CDR1 is MNHEY and CDR2 SVGEGT. Trimming removed 0 bases at V and 3 bases at J, with 3 bases between. The CDR3 spans 12 residues. CDR3 DNA sequence: TGTGCCAGCAGTTACTCCGACTACGAGCAGTACTTC. Translating gives CASSYSDYEQYF.

This clonotype was picked up a small number of times. The chain carries TRBV4-3 and TRBJ2-2; 12 bases map to TRBD2. Germline V gene lookup returns CDR1 LGHNA and CDR2 YSLEER. J was trimmed by 4 bases and V by 4 bases; bases with no gene match: 16. There are 20 residues in the CDR3. The CDR3 region has the DNA TGCGCCAGCAGCCCCCATTTCCTTGGACTAGCGGGAACTGGCACCGGGGAGCTGTTTTTT. Translated, it gives CASSPHFLGLAGTGTGELFF.

As DNA, the CDR3 is TGTGCCAGCAGCCAATCGGCTGGTTGGGGCCAAGAGACCCAGTACTTC. Translated: CASSQSAGWGQETQYF. V usage is TRBV16 and J usage is TRBJ2-5; D not resolved. The CDR3 has 16 amino acids. CDR1 and CDR2 (germline): KGHSY, FQNENV. The V and J ends lost 0 bases and 1 base respectively, with 12 bases between them.

This clonotype was seen only a few times. CDR3 sequence (DNA): TGCGCCAGCAGCCAAGGGTTCGAGATAGGAGACGGGAGCCCCTACGAGCAGTACTTC. Translating it yields CASSQGFEIGDGSPYEQYF. The chain recombines TRBV4-3 with TRBJ2-7, with a tentative D call TRBD2 (6 bases). The CDR3 has 19 amino acids. Deletions cut 1 base from V and 2 bases from J, with 24 bases between. Germline CDR1 and CDR2: LGHNA and YSLEER.

This clonotype was observed many times. The chain has TRBV12-3 or TRBV12-4 and TRBJ2-7, with TRBD2 identical over 12 bases. CDR3 length: 14 residues. The trim removed 5 bases at V and 2 bases at J, leaving 1 base unmatched. This chain's CDR3 is CASSRLAGAYEQYF. The DNA for the CDR3 is TGTGCCAGCAGTAGACTAGCGGGAGCCTACGAGCAGTACTTC.